Shown below are 12 T cell receptor beta chains from a single sample sequenced in a study of CD8+CD57+ T cells in acquired aplastic anemia (dated by TCRdb to 2016 to 2019). These reads were obtained on an Illumina HiSeq 2000. Profiling of TCR beta VDJ combinations and CDR3 sequences used genomic DNA as the template. Through fastp at Q25 and MiXCR, TCRdb rebuilt clones from the public reads, retaining in-frame beta chains. Rows matching on CDR3 protein sequence are summarized as one entry with the most common DNA and genes. The sample records about 170,000 distinct CDR3 sequences, 60% to 70% of which are singletons. The ten largest account for under 60% of the sample. The sample was sorted CD4+, CD8+, or CD8+CD57+ T cells (not recorded which) from PBMCs. Receptor source: a human donor in good health.

The chain recombines TRBV2 with TRBJ1-1; 8 bases agree with TRBD1. The CDR3 spans 15 residues. J gave up 0 bases and V 5 bases, and 5 bases lay outside the gene matches. Germline V gives CDR1 SNHLY, CDR2 FYNNEI. CDR3 region: CASSSTGGVNTEAFF. CDR3 nucleotide sequence: TGTGCCAGCAGTTCTACAGGGGGGGTGAACACTGAAGCTTTCTTT. Full variable domain (missing parts from reference TRBV2 and TRBJ1-1): EPEVTQTPSHQVTQMGQEVILRCVPISNHLYFYWYRQILGQKVEFLVSFYNNEISEKSEIFDDQFSVERPDGSNFTLKIRSTKLEDSAMYFCASSSTGGVNTEAFFGQGTRLTVV.

In the case of this clonotype: A read error may be the cause here, since a much bigger clone is one base away. The J gene is TRBJ2-1, the V gene TRBV12-3 or TRBV12-4; D might be TRBD1 (6 bases). The CDR3 extends over 15 amino acids. In DNA form, the CDR3 reads TGTGCCAGCAGCTCGACAGGAGTTTCCTACAATGAGCGGTTCTTC. Protein product: CASSSTGVSYNERFF.

This clonotype has ten or more counts. V gene TRBV9 combines with J gene TRBJ2-7, with 9 nucleotides matching TRBD1. The junction had 3 bases not matched to a gene; V was cut back by 4 bases and J by 1 base. Germline values: CDR1 SGDLS, CDR2 YYNGEE. This CDR3 comprises 14 residues. The CDR3 DNA is TGTGCCAGCAGCCAAGGGACAGGGTCCTACGAGCAGTACTTC. It is translated as CASSQGTGSYEQYF.

The rearrangement links TRBV20-1 to TRBJ2-7, with D perhaps matching TRBD1 (5 bases). Germline lookup yields CDR1 DFQATT and CDR2 SNEGSKA (reference sequence). V lost 5 bases to trimming and J lost 2 bases, with 13 bases between them. The CDR3 consists of 13 residues. The CDR3 sequence is CSALDKGTYEQYF. The CDR3 nucleotides are TGCAGTGCTCTGGACAAGGGAACCTACGAGCAGTACTTC.

The chain is built from TRBV20-1 and TRBJ1-1; a weak D match, TRBD1 (5 bases). The CDR3 consists of 13 residues. The V end was cut by 1 base, the J end by 4 bases, with 10 bases between. Looked up from germline, CDR1 is DFQATT and CDR2 is SNEGSKA (reference sequence). CDR3 sequence (DNA): TGCAGTGCTAGAGGGGGGACGCTCACTGAAGCTTTCTTT. It codes for CSARGGTLTEAFF.

On this clonotype: A junction end diverges from the germline sequence, so it may reflect a read error. The CDR3 coding sequence is TGTGCCAGCAGTGCCCGGACCGATCAGCCCCAGCATTTT. It translates to CASSARTDQPQHF. This chain links TRBV10-1 with TRBJ1-5; D is unclear. The CDR3 is 13 residues long. From germline, CDR1 is WNHNN and CDR2 SYGVQD (reference sequence).

This clonotype occurred a few times. The rearrangement joins TRBV7-3 to TRBJ2-7; the match to TRBD2 covers 8 bases. Germline V lookup: CDR1 SGHTA, CDR2 FQGTGA. The ends lost 5 bases at V and 6 bases at J; junction bases unmatched: 9. The CDR3 contains 14 residues. The CDR3 coding sequence is TGTGCCAGCAGCCCAACTAGCGGAGGGGTCGAGCAGTACTTC. Translating gives CASSPTSGGVEQYF.

The sample holds a few counts of this clonotype. The V call is TRBV29-1, the J call TRBJ1-1; TRBD1 might be the D (6 bases). V lost 8 bases and J 7 bases, leaving 17 bases between the germline ends. Per germline, CDR1 SQVTM and CDR2 ANQGSEA. The CDR3 contains 12 residues. This chain's CDR3 is CSLQGRGDEAFF. CDR3 coding DNA: TGCAGCTTGCAGGGGAGGGGAGATGAAGCTTTCTTT.

Concerning this clonotype itself: The CDR3 ends on some other residue instead of the conserved phenylalanine or tryptophan, so this is likely a read error. It is unclear where the CDR3 begins or ends on the DNA, so no DNA is shown, and the CDR3 is as TCRdb lists it. The rearrangement links TRBV20-1 to TRBJ1-2; the table's D call, TRBD1, was not checked against the DNA. The CDR3 numbers 16 amino acids, ends counted. Germline V gene sequence: CDR1 DFQATT, CDR2 SNEGSKA (reference sequence). CDR3 protein: CSARDGTGGTLGGYIL.

The chain employs TRBV2 and TRBJ1-1; D not certain. V was cut by 5 bases and J by 0 bases, with 7 bases left in between. Germline-derived CDR1 and CDR2 are SNHLY and FYNNEI. The CDR3 is made up of 13 amino acids. This CDR3 reads CASSRTMNTEAFF. The CDR3 bases are TGTGCCAGCAGTCGGACCATGAACACTGAAGCTTTCTTT.

Ten or more counts support this clonotype. The CDR3 sequence is CASSESGQVISNEKLFF. CDR3 DNA sequence: TGTGCCAGCAGTGAAAGTGGACAGGTCATTTCGAATGAAAAACTGTTTTTT. The chain couples TRBV6-1 to TRBJ1-4; 7 bases are shared with TRBD1. The CDR3 sequence is 17 residues long. CDR1 and CDR2 (germline): MNHNS, SASEGT. Trimming removed 2 bases from V and 5 bases from J; junction bases left unmatched: 11.

This sequence joins TRBV7-8 and TRBJ2-1; possible D gene TRBD2, 7 bases. This CDR3 contains 14 residues. From germline, CDR1 is SGHVS and CDR2 FQNEAQ. V shed 5 bases and J shed 9 bases, with 17 bases lying between them. CDR3: CASSHGGGSPEQFF. CDR3 nucleotide sequence: TGTGCCAGCAGCCACGGCGGGGGCAGCCCTGAGCAGTTCTTC.